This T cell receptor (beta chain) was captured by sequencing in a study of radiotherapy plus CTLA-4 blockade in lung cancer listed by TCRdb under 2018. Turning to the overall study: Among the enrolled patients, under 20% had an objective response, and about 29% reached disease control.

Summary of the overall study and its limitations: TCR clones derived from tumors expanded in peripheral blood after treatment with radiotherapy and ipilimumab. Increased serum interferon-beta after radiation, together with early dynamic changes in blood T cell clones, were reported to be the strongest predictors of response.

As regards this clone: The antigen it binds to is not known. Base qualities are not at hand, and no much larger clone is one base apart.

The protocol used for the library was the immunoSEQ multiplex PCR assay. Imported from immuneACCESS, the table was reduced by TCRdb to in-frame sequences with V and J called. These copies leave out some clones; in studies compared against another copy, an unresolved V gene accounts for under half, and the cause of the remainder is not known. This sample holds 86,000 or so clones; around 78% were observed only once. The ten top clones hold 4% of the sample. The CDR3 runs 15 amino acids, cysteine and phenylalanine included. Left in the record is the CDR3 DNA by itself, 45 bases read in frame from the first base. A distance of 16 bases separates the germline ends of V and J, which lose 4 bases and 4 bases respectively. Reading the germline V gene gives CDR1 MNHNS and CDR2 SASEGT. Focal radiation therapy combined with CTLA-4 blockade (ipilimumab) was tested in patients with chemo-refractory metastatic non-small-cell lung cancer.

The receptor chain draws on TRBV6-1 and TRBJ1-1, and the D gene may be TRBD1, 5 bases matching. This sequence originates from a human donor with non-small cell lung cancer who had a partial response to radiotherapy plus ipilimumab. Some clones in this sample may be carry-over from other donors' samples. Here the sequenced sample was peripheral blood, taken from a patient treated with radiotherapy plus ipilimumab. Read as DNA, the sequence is TGTGCCAGCAGTGTAGTACAGGTCGGAGTCACTGAAGCTTTCTTT. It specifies CASSVVQVGVTEAFF.